This TCR beta chain was found in a study of cytomegalovirus exposure and HLA in healthy donors. Study-wide background: A preliminary data release comprised roughly 80 million unique TCRs obtained from HLA-typed donors.

Notes on the study in general: TCR beta sequences numbering over 15,000 were associated with HLA alleles at 0.05 false discovery rate in a later analysis.

About this clone itself: Its antigen is not identified.

The CDR3 covers 16 residues. The V segment lost 5 bases and the J segment 0 bases; nucleotides outside the gene matches: 9. CDR1 is LNHDA and CDR2 is SQIVND in the germline V gene (reference sequence). The PCR had 60 Vbeta and 13 Jbeta primers. The authors' processing: Later, an analysis found roughly 80 million unique TCR beta chains, and 8.5 million to 12 million of these were shared. Profiling relied on immunoSEQ multiplex PCR, and the TCRdb table lists in-frame clones only, not all of them. The DNA gave D and trimming, while V, J and clone size come from that table. Its listing shows approximately 34,000 clones.

The receptor was derived from a woman in her thirties or forties in good health and CMV-seropositive. The chain is built from TRBV19 and TRBJ1-2, with TRBD1 matching over 7 bases. The sequencing sample was made of PBMCs. The CDR3 loop reads CASSPRTGRANYGYTF. The CDR3 DNA reads as TGTGCCAGTAGTCCCCGGACAGGCCGAGCTAACTATGGCTACACCTTC.